Included here is one TCR beta chain sequence, with context. This receptor's antigen is unknown. Within one base of it there is no much larger clone, and no base qualities were kept. The entry originates in a study of blood T cell repertoires in COVID-19 (dated by TCRdb to the early 2020s). Study-level background: Samples covering the acute and convalescent phases of COVID-19 were provided by collaborators in the United States, Italy and Spain. The material from the prospective study consisted of cDNA or gDNA derived from T cells, B-cell-depleted T cells, or PBMCs. The dataset comprised deeply sampled blood TCRbeta repertoires from subjects exposed to, actively infected with, or recovered from COVID-19. The repertoires were made available in a free public database intended to serve as a resource for research on the immune response to SARS-CoV-2. The samples were drawn from the first 160 participants of the ongoing ImmuneRACE study and from about 1,200 subjects provided by 6 global collaborators. A de-identified subject ID, COVID-19 status, age in years and sex were almost always included in the sample metadata. Where available, HLA class I and class II types were obtained from metadata supplied by the sample provider rather than from assay-based typing. What the research found in general, with its limitations: How much clinical and demographic metadata was included differed by source and by participant, and the metadata was provided uncurated.

Each collaborating institution followed its own protocols to collect whole blood in K2EDTA tubes. Collaborator samples were shipped for TCRbeta analysis as frozen whole blood, isolated PBMCs, or DNA extracted from either sample type. The germline V gene yields SGHRS for CDR1 and YFSETQ for CDR2. Between the V and J ends, shortened by 0 bases and 4 bases respectively, the junction contains 3 bases. From cysteine to phenylalanine, the CDR3 is 12 amino acids long. Here the CDR3 DNA is all that survives: 36 bases in frame from base 1. TCRbeta CDR3 regions were amplified from genomic DNA by means of the immunoSEQ Assay, a bias-controlled multiplex PCR. In the paper's pipeline: The number of nucleated cells in each sample was estimated by amplification of reference gene primers within the assay. To quantify the absolute abundance of each unique TCRbeta CDR3 rearrangement, sequence reads were collapsed and filtered. For each sample, productive Simpson clonality was calculated by taking the square root of Simpson's diversity index across productive rearrangements. Drawn from immuneACCESS, this table holds only the in-frame rearrangements with V and J called that TCRdb kept. Clones are partly lost; checked studies trace under half to an unresolved V gene and leave the rest unexplained. D and trimming come from the DNA, and the V and J calls and clone size come from that table. The sample table holds roughly 150,000 clones, of which around three quarters were seen once. The ten largest clones represent 7% to 10% of the sample.

The sequenced sample was peripheral blood. The chain is assembled from TRBV5-1 and TRBJ2-3; the D gene remains uncertain. The clonotype comes from a man in his fifties or sixties with acute or convalescent COVID-19. The CDR3 has the sequence CASSLVSDTQYF. The DNA reads as follows: TGCGCCAGCAGCTTGGTCTCAGATACGCAGTATTTT.